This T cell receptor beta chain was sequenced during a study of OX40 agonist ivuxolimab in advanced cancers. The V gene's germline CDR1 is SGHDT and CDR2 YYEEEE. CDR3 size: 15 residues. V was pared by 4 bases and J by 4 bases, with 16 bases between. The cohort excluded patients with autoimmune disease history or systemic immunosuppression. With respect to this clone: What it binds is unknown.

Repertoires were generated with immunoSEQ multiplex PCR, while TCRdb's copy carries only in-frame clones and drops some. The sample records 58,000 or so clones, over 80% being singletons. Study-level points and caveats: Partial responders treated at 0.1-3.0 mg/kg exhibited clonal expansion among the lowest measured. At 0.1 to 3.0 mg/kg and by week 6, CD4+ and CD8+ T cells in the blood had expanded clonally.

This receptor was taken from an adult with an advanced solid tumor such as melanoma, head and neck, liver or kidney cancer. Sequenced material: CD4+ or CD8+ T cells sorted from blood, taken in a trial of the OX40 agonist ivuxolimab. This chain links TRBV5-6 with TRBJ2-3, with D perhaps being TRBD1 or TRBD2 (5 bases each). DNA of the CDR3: TGTGCCAGCAGCCCGCCGGGACCCAGGGCAGATACGCAGTATTTT. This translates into CASSPPGPRADTQYF.